Shown below are 27 T cell receptor beta chains from a single sample sequenced in a study of T-cell reconstitution after alpha-beta-depleted transplantation in children. For TCRbeta, the library was prepared with unique molecular identifiers. TCRdb independently ran MiXCR on the PCR reads; one entry per CDR3 protein. This table holds just over 200,000 distinct CDR3 sequences, approximately 8.4% found once. The specimen comprised PBMCs, mostly from graft donor cells, sampled 360 days after TCRalphabeta/CD19-depleted stem cell transplant. These receptor sequences come from a male patient between 2 and 10 years old who had a stem cell transplant for acute myeloid leukemia, so the T cells may come from the graft donor.

This clonotype has only a few counts. V and J are TRBV20-1 and TRBJ2-5; 9 bases fit TRBD2. The CDR3 runs to 17 residues. V lost 0 bases to trimming and J lost 0 bases; unmatched junction nucleotides: 8. In germline, CDR1 is DFQATT, CDR2 SNEGSKA (reference sequence). CDR3: CSARDPKRGAYQETQYF. CDR3 bases: TGCAGTGCTAGAGATCCCAAGCGGGGGGCGTACCAAGAGACCCAGTACTTC.

This clonotype has ten or more counts. The rearrangement joins TRBV20-1 to TRBJ2-2; 11 positions match TRBD2. The CDR3 consists of 18 residues. CDR1 and CDR2 (germline): DFQATT, SNEGSKA (reference sequence). J gave up 3 bases and V 0 bases, and 9 bases lay outside the gene matches. In DNA form, the CDR3 reads TGCAGTGCTAGAGATCGGGTTAGCGGGGGGGCCCACACCGGGGAGCTGTTTTTT. Translation: CSARDRVSGGAHTGELFF.

This clonotype was seen more than once but under ten times. The rearrangement joins TRBV20-1 to TRBJ2-7; a weak D match, TRBD1 (5 bases). Deletions cut 1 base from V and 0 bases from J, with 19 bases between. Germline CDR1 is DFQATT and CDR2 is SNEGSKA (reference sequence). CDR3 length equals 17 residues. CDR3 DNA: TGCAGTGCTAGAGCTTGGGTCAGGGCGGATAGCTCCTACGAGCAGTACTTC. Protein: CSARAWVRADSSYEQYF.

Only a few counts were recorded for this clonotype. This chain uses TRBV20-1 with TRBJ1-6, with unresolved D. This CDR3 region has 13 residues. The germline V and J ends were trimmed by 8 bases and 7 bases, with 15 bases remaining between them. CDR1 is DFQATT and CDR2 is SNEGSKA in the germline V gene (reference sequence). The CDR3 region is CSYRTSVNSPLHF. CDR3 nucleotide sequence: TGCAGTTACCGGACGAGCGTGAATTCACCCCTCCACTTT.

Ten or more counts support this clonotype. This chain links TRBV12-3 or TRBV12-4 with TRBJ2-3, with a possible D match to TRBD2 (5 bases). The CDR3 has 14 residues. Trimming pared 5 bases from V and 2 bases from J, leaving 11 bases between. The CDR3: CASSQRTFTDTQYF. In DNA, the CDR3 is TGTGCCAGCAGTCAAAGGACTTTCACAGATACGCAGTATTTT.

At least ten counts were recorded for this clonotype. V gene TRBV12-3 or TRBV12-4 combines with J gene TRBJ1-5, with D maybe TRBD1 (6 bases). The CDR3 sequence is 14 residues long. Trimming cost V 4 bases and J 7 bases, with 14 bases left between them. DNA for the CDR3: TGTGCCAGCAGTTCGGGGGGCCCGAGGCAGCCCCAGCATTTT. Translated, it gives CASSSGGPRQPQHF.

V gene TRBV20-1 combines with J gene TRBJ1-1; 8 bases line up with TRBD1. The V gene's germline CDR1 is DFQATT and CDR2 SNEGSKA (reference sequence). J gave up 3 bases and V 0 bases, and 6 bases lay outside the gene matches. This CDR3 is 15 amino acids long. The CDR3 spells CSARDPNRGDTEAFF. CDR3 DNA sequence: TGCAGTGCTAGAGACCCGAACAGGGGGGACACTGAAGCTTTCTTT.

V gene TRBV6-5 combines with J gene TRBJ2-7, with 7 positions matching TRBD2. Looked up from germline, CDR1 is MNHEY and CDR2 is SVGAGI. V trimming: 2 bases; J trimming: 4 bases; junction bases outside the gene matches: 5. This CDR3 contains 14 residues. The CDR3 loop is CASSYGREWYEQYF. The CDR3 region has the DNA TGTGCCAGCAGTTACGGGCGGGAGTGGTACGAGCAGTACTTC.

The genes are TRBV9 and TRBJ2-3; D remains unclear. Germline V gene sequence: CDR1 SGDLS, CDR2 YYNGEE. V gave up 4 bases and J gave up 4 bases, with 16 bases separating them. The CDR3 is 15 amino acids. The DNA of the CDR3 is TGTGCCAGCAGCCTGGTGCGGTCACCCCCAGATACGCAGTATTTT. It encodes CASSLVRSPPDTQYF.

This clonotype has only a few counts. The chain carries TRBV29-1 and TRBJ1-1; D remains ambiguous. Germline V gives CDR1 SQVTM, CDR2 ANQGSEA. This CDR3 is built from 13 residues. Trimming cost V 8 bases and J 1 base, with 14 bases left between them. CDR3 region: CSTETAANTEAFF. The CDR3 DNA is TGCAGCACTGAAACCGCCGCGAACACTGAAGCTTTCTTT.

The chain has TRBV20-1 and TRBJ1-1; unclear D gene. Deletions cut 4 bases from V and 1 base from J, with 7 bases between. Germline CDR1 is DFQATT and CDR2 is SNEGSKA (reference sequence). This CDR3 region has 12 residues. The CDR3 nucleotides are TGCAGTGCTATCGAAAGGAACACTGAAGCTTTCTTT. Its protein product is CSAIERNTEAFF.

CDR3 bases: TGCAGTGCCCCGGATGGGAAGATGTACGAGCAGTACTTC. This encodes CSAPDGKMYEQYF. The chain has TRBV20-1 and TRBJ2-7; the D is unclear. Germline CDR1 DFQATT, CDR2 SNEGSKA (reference sequence). Trimming took 6 bases from V and 4 from J, leaving 16 bases between them. CDR3 length: 13 amino acids.

This clonotype was seen at least ten times. The chain uses TRBV9 and TRBJ2-1, with 9 positions matching TRBD2. Unmatched junction bases numbered 12, after V lost 2 bases and J lost 6 bases. The CDR3 is 17 residues long. CDR1 is SGDLS, CDR2 YYNGEE, per germline. CDR3 DNA: TGTGCCAGCAGCGTCGAAGGGCGGGAGGGCCCGGGCAATGAGCAGTTCTTC. It translates to CASSVEGREGPGNEQFF.

This clonotype showed up many times. This rearrangement joins TRBV2 to TRBJ2-1; the D call may be TRBD1 or TRBD2 (5 bases each). CDR1 and CDR2 from the germline V gene are SNHLY and FYNNEI. V lost 8 bases, J lost 5 bases, and 10 bases lay in between. The CDR3 sequence is 12 residues long. CDR3 nucleotide sequence: TGTGCCAGCCGGGACCTTAACAATGAGCAGTTCTTC. It translates to CASRDLNNEQFF.

A few counts support this clonotype. The rearrangement links TRBV29-1 to TRBJ2-3, with D perhaps assigned TRBD1 or TRBD2 (5 bases each). Germline values: CDR1 SQVTM, CDR2 ANQGSEA. Trimming removed 4 bases at V and 2 bases at J, with 16 bases between. This CDR3 has 15 amino acids. CDR3 sequence reads: CSVGRGSLFTDTQYF. As DNA, the CDR3 is TGCAGCGTTGGACGGGGCTCGCTTTTCACAGATACGCAGTATTTT.

This clonotype was observed at least ten times. This rearrangement joins TRBV20-1 to TRBJ2-2, with a possible D match to TRBD2 (6 bases). This CDR3 region has 17 residues. V lost 0 bases, J lost 0 bases, and 14 bases lay in between. The germline gives CDR1 DFQATT, CDR2 SNEGSKA (reference sequence). In DNA form, the CDR3 reads TGCAGTGCTAGAGATCCCTTGGAGGGAGCGAACACCGGGGAGCTGTTTTTT. Translated: CSARDPLEGANTGELFF.

This clonotype has a count of ten or more. V and J are TRBV12-3 or TRBV12-4 and TRBJ2-5; tentative D call: TRBD2 (7 bases). This CDR3 contains 15 residues. Trimming left V 5 bases short and J 1 base short, with 14 bases between. DNA for the CDR3: TGTGCCAGCAGTCTCTCGGGGGGCACCCAAGAGACCCAGTACTTC. It encodes CASSLSGGTQETQYF.

This clonotype was seen ten or more times. The chain joins TRBV10-3 to TRBJ2-5; 10 bases agree with TRBD2. This CDR3 has 14 amino acids. V lost 2 bases to trimming and J lost 5 bases; unmatched junction nucleotides: 2. CDR1 is ENHRY and CDR2 is SYGVKD in the germline V gene. The CDR3 nucleotides read TGTGCCATCAGTGAGACTAGCGGGAAGGAGACCCAGTACTTC. As protein: CAISETSGKETQYF.

This clonotype was recorded at least ten times. The V and J genes are TRBV5-6 and TRBJ2-3; TRBD2 agrees at 7 bases. The germline gives CDR1 SGHDT, CDR2 YYEEEE. The CDR3 length is 18 residues. The J segment lost 0 bases and the V segment lost 2 bases, leaving 12 bases of the junction unmatched. The CDR3: CASSFSFSGWTSTDTQYF. The DNA for the CDR3 is TGTGCCAGCAGCTTCTCCTTTAGCGGGTGGACTAGCACAGATACGCAGTATTTT. Full variable domain (missing parts from reference TRBV5-6 and TRBJ2-3): DAGVTQSPTHLIKTRGQQVTLRCSPKSGHDTVSWYQQALGQGPQFIFQYYEEEERQRGNFPDRFSGHQFPNYSSELNVNALLLGDSALYLCASSFSFSGWTSTDTQYFGPGTRLTVL.

This clonotype turned up a few times. This chain connects TRBV3-1 to TRBJ2-2; TRBD2 is a possible D gene (5 bases). Trimming removed 0 bases at V and 6 bases at J, with 20 bases between. CDR1 is LGHDT and CDR2 is YNNKEL in the germline V gene (reference sequence). The CDR3 loop spans 18 amino acids. The chain's CDR3 is CASSQDFFGLAGSGELFF. In DNA, the CDR3 is TGTGCCAGCAGCCAAGATTTTTTTGGGCTAGCCGGCTCCGGGGAGCTGTTTTTT.

This sequence joins TRBV12-3 or TRBV12-4 and TRBJ2-5; D might be TRBD2 (5 bases). V was shortened by 2 bases and J by 0 bases, with 7 bases between the two germline ends. CDR3 length: 14 amino acids. The DNA of the CDR3 is TGTGCCAGCAGTTTACCGGGGTACCAAGAGACCCAGTACTTC. Protein sequence: CASSLPGYQETQYF.

This clonotype came up many times. The J gene is TRBJ2-1, the V gene TRBV7-2; unclear D gene. Germline V gives CDR1 SGHTA, CDR2 FQGNSA. This CDR3 has 15 amino acids. V lost 7 bases, J lost 3 bases, and 16 bases lay in between. The CDR3 coding sequence is TGTGCCAGCATCTCTATGGGGTTTTTCTACAATGAGCAGTTCTTC. This sequence encodes CASISMGFFYNEQFF.

This clonotype was counted at least ten times. The gene calls are TRBV4-2 and TRBJ2-7; the D is unclear. Germline V gene lookup returns CDR1 LGHNA and CDR2 YNFKEQ. This CDR3 comprises 13 residues. V lost 1 base to trimming and J lost 0 bases, with 4 bases between them. CDR3 in DNA: TGTGCCAGCAGCCAAGCAGACTCCTACGAGCAGTACTTC. It codes for CASSQADSYEQYF.

This clonotype occurred many times. The chain recombines TRBV12-3 or TRBV12-4 with TRBJ2-2, with 7 nucleotides matching TRBD1. This CDR3 contains 15 residues. V was clipped by 2 bases and J by 5 bases; unmatched bases: 5. The CDR3 reads CASSLTGVGTGELFF. The CDR3 DNA reads TGTGCCAGCAGTTTAACAGGGGTGGGGACCGGGGAGCTGTTTTTT.

The chain carries TRBV14 and TRBJ2-1, with D unresolved. CDR1 SGHDN and CDR2 FVKESK come from the germline V gene. Trimming cost V 3 bases and J 10 bases, with 7 bases left between them. The CDR3 is made up of 11 amino acids. DNA for the CDR3: TGTGCCAGCAGCCACGGTATGGAGCAGTTCTTC. Amino acids: CASSHGMEQFF. Looking up the rest from reference TRBV14 and TRBJ2-1 gives the full variable domain: EAGVTQFPSHSVIEKGQTVTLRCDPISGHDNLYWYRRVMGKEIKFLLHFVKESKQDESGMPNNRFLAERTGGTYSTLKVQPAELEDSGVYFCASSHGMEQFFGPGTRLTVL.

This clonotype showed up just a few times. The chain couples TRBV5-1 to TRBJ2-1; D is perhaps TRBD1 (5 bases). CDR1 and CDR2 from the germline V gene are SGHRS and YFSETQ. V gave up 3 bases and J gave up 0 bases, with 22 bases separating them. This CDR3 has 19 amino acids. CDR3 sequence (DNA): TGCGCCAGCAGCTGGTCAAGCAGGGATCCTTTATACTCCTACAATGAGCAGTTCTTC. Protein product: CASSWSSRDPLYSYNEQFF.

This chain links TRBV20-1 with TRBJ2-2, with D perhaps matching TRBD1 (6 bases). This CDR3 region has 17 residues. Germline V lookup: CDR1 DFQATT, CDR2 SNEGSKA (reference sequence). V shed 0 bases and J shed 1 base, with 15 bases lying between them. CDR3 region: CSARDPKTGRNTGELFF. DNA for the CDR3: TGCAGTGCTAGAGATCCAAAGACAGGCCGGAACACCGGGGAGCTGTTTTTT.